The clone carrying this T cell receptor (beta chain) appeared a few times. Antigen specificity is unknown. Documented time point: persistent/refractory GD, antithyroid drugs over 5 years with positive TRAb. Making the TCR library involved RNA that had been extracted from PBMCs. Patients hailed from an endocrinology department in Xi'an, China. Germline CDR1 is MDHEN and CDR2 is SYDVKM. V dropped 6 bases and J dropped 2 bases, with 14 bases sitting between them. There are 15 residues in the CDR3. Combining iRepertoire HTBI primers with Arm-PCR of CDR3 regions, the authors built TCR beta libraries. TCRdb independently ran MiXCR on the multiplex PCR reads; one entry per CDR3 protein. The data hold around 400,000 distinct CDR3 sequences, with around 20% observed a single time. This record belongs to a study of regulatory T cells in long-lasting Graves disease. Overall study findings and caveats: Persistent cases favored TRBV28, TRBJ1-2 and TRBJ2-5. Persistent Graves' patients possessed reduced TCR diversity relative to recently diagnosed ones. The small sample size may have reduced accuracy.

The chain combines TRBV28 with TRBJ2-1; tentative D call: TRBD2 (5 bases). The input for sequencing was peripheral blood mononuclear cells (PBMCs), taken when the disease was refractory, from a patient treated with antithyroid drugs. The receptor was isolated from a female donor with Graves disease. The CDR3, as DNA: TGTGCCAGCAGACGTACCCTAGCCCCCTACAATGAGCAGTTCTTC. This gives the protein CASRRTLAPYNEQFF.